Below, 6 T cell receptor beta chains from the same sample are listed, as sequenced in a study of blood T cell repertoires in COVID-19 (TCRdb year 2020). Libraries were constructed by the immunoSEQ multiplex PCR assay. TCRdb took over this immuneACCESS table, retaining in-frame rearrangements with V and J assigned. Such tables are incomplete; in checked studies, under half of the missing clones stem from an unresolved V gene, and the remainder is unexplained. The sample table records 100,000 to 150,000 clones; roughly 83% of these occur just once. The ten largest clones represent 15% to 20% of the sample. Sequenced material: peripheral blood. The receptors here all came from a woman between 50 and 59 years old with acute or convalescent COVID-19.

This chain joins TRBV20-1 and TRBJ1-2, with D perhaps TRBD1 (6 bases). The CDR3 loop spans 12 amino acids. Germline V gene data show CDR1 as DFQATT and CDR2 as SNEGSKA (reference sequence). With 3 bases removed from V and 6 bases from J, the gap between germline ends came to 11 bases. In DNA form, the CDR3 reads TGCAGTGCTAGTCCGGGGGGCGATGGCTACACCTTC. As protein: CSASPGGDGYTF.

This clone was observed a single time. V usage is TRBV14 and J usage is TRBJ2-7; tentatively, D is TRBD2 (5 bases). The CDR3 loop spans 15 amino acids. Germline CDR1 and CDR2: SGHDN and FVKESK. Trimming removed 0 bases at V and 2 bases at J, with 11 bases between. CDR3 residues: CASSQDLAGPYEQYF. The DNA of the CDR3 is TGTGCCAGCAGCCAAGACCTAGCAGGTCCCTACGAGCAGTACTTC.

The CDR3 loop is CASIKQGATDTQYF. The CDR3 DNA sequence: TGTGCCAGCATAAAACAGGGGGCTACAGATACGCAGTATTTT. The chain employs TRBV2 and TRBJ2-3, with 9 bases aligning to TRBD1. This CDR3 is built from 14 residues. Germline assignment: CDR1 SNHLY and CDR2 FYNNEI. Trimming cost V 7 bases and J 3 bases; bases outside gene matches: 5.

The chain has TRBV11-2 and TRBJ2-3, with 8 bases fitting TRBD2. V lost 0 bases to trimming and J lost 0 bases; unmatched junction nucleotides: 2. This CDR3 is built from 16 residues. The germline V gene has CDR1 SGHAT and CDR2 FQNNGV. DNA for the CDR3: TGTGCCAGCAGCTTAGAGAGCGGGGGCAGCACAGATACGCAGTATTTT. Protein product: CASSLESGGSTDTQYF.

The chain couples TRBV2 to TRBJ1-1; 11 positions match TRBD1. Germline trimming cut 7 bases from V and 6 bases from J; bases unmatched to any gene: 7. Germline V gene data show CDR1 as SNHLY and CDR2 as FYNNEI. The CDR3 spans 14 residues. The CDR3 protein is CASIRDRGESEAFF. Here the CDR3 DNA reads TGTGCCAGCATTCGGGACAGGGGGGAATCTGAAGCTTTCTTT.

This chain joins TRBV15 and TRBJ2-7; the D gene is possibly TRBD1 (6 bases). Per the germline V gene, CDR1 is LNHNV and CDR2 is YYDKDF (reference sequence). The CDR3 is 16 residues long. V lost 1 base and J lost 0, with 13 bases in between. CDR3: CATSRGETGSSYEQYF. CDR3 nucleotide sequence: TGTGCCACCAGCAGAGGGGAGACAGGTTCCTCCTACGAGCAGTACTTC.